The 10 T cell receptor beta chains below all came from one sample that was sequenced in a study of shared clonotypes between healthy human individuals. The protocol was immunoSEQ multiplex PCR, while the TCRdb copy is restricted to in-frame clones and leaves out a portion. The repertoire consists of about 800,000 clones, with roughly 96% occurring once and the leading ten covering less than 0.3%. The naive CD8 fraction comprised CD45RO-negative cells positively selected for CCR7 and excluded terminally differentiated effector memory CD45RA+ cells. Sequencing was carried out using naive CD8+ T cells sorted from blood. The receptors stem from a man under 40 in good health.

J is TRBJ1-1 and V is TRBV10-3; D might be TRBD1 (5 bases). The V end lost 2 bases, the J end lost 1 base, and 11 bases lay between the germline ends. This CDR3 has 15 amino acids. Per germline, CDR1 ENHRY and CDR2 SYGVKD. The CDR3 protein is CAISELRGKNTEAFF. For the CDR3, the DNA is TGTGCCATCAGTGAGCTGAGGGGAAAGAACACTGAAGCTTTCTTT.

This clone was seen many times. The V gene is TRBV30, the J gene TRBJ2-5; no definite D call. Germline V gives CDR1 GTSNPN, CDR2 SVGIG (reference sequence). With 2 bases removed from V and 5 bases from J, the gap between germline ends came to 12 bases. The CDR3 covers 13 residues. The CDR3 DNA reads TGTGCCTGGAGTTTAGGGCCGTCGGAGACCCAGTACTTC. This codes for CAWSLGPSETQYF.

V and J are TRBV25-1 and TRBJ2-5, with TRBD2 as a possible D gene (6 bases). The germline V gene has CDR1 MGHDK and CDR2 SYGVNS. CDR3 length: 15 amino acids. The V and J ends lost 5 bases and 5 bases respectively, with 18 bases between them. In DNA form, the CDR3 reads TGTGCCAGCAGTTTACCCGCGGGAAGGGAGGAGACCCAGTACTTC. Protein product: CASSLPAGREETQYF.

The rearrangement joins TRBV6-6 to TRBJ2-7, with 7 bases identical to TRBD2. Per germline, CDR1 MNHNY and CDR2 SVGAGI (reference sequence). CDR3 size: 13 residues. V shed 2 bases and J 6 bases; nucleotides not matched to a gene: 4. This CDR3 reads CASSYGGRGEQYF. CDR3 coding DNA: TGTGCCAGCAGTTACGGGGGGAGGGGCGAGCAGTACTTC.

The chain is built from TRBV13 and TRBJ1-3, with no clear D. V shed 0 bases and J shed 0 bases, with 12 bases lying between them. The CDR3 extends over 17 amino acids. Germline-derived CDR1 and CDR2 are PRHDT and FYEKMQ (reference sequence). In nucleotides, the CDR3 is TGTGCCAGCAGCTTAGGCCCCAGACGCACCTCTGGAAACACCATATATTTT. This translates into CASSLGPRRTSGNTIYF.

V is TRBV19 and J is TRBJ2-3, with D possibly being TRBD2 (5 bases). The germline CDR1 and CDR2 sequences are LNHDA and SQIVND (reference sequence). V lost 3 bases, J lost 3 bases, and 7 bases lay in between. The CDR3 extends over 13 amino acids. CDR3 nucleotide sequence: TGTGCCAGTAGTATTCTAGCAACAGATACGCAGTATTTT. It translates to CASSILATDTQYF.

As for this clone: A junction end diverges from the germline sequence, so it may reflect a read error. V gene TRBV20-1 combines with J gene TRBJ2-2; TRBD2 matches 10 bases. CDR1 is DFQATT, CDR2 SNEGSKA, per germline (reference sequence). The CDR3 contains 11 residues. CDR3: CGTSVTGELFF. The CDR3, as DNA: TGTGGGACTAGCGTCACCGGGGAGCTGTTTTTT.

The chain combines TRBV9 with TRBJ2-3; D is uncertain. The CDR3 covers 15 residues. Trimming took off 3 bases at V and 0 bases at J, with 11 bases between the two ends. The germline gives CDR1 SGDLS, CDR2 YYNGEE. The CDR3 sequence is CASSGFSSSTDTQYF. The DNA of the CDR3 is TGTGCCAGCAGCGGATTCTCTTCAAGCACAGATACGCAGTATTTT. The variable domain in full, with the rest retrieved from reference TRBV9 and TRBJ2-3, is DSGVTQTPKHLITATGQRVTLRCSPRSGDLSVYWYQQSLDQGLQFLIQYYNGEERAKGNILERFSAQQFPDLHSELNLSSLELGDSALYFCASSGFSSSTDTQYFGPGTRLTVL.

The chain employs TRBV27 and TRBJ1-5; TRBD1 matches 7 bases. Trimming cost V 5 bases and J 5 bases; bases outside gene matches: 18. There are 18 residues in the CDR3. Per the germline V gene, CDR1 is MNHEY and CDR2 is SMNVEV (reference sequence). In DNA, the CDR3 is TGTGCCAGCAGTCCGATAGGGGGCAGGATGGTTATCGATCAGCCCCAGCATTTT. Its translation is CASSPIGGRMVIDQPQHF.

The rearrangement links TRBV19 to TRBJ2-7; D call uncertain. The CDR3 sequence is 14 residues long. Trimming left V 5 bases short and J 6 bases short, with 17 bases between. Per the germline V gene, CDR1 is LNHDA and CDR2 is SQIVND (reference sequence). The CDR3 region has the DNA TGTGCCAGTAGTCCGCCCTCCTGGAAAGGCGAGCAGTACTTC. It is translated as CASSPPSWKGEQYF.